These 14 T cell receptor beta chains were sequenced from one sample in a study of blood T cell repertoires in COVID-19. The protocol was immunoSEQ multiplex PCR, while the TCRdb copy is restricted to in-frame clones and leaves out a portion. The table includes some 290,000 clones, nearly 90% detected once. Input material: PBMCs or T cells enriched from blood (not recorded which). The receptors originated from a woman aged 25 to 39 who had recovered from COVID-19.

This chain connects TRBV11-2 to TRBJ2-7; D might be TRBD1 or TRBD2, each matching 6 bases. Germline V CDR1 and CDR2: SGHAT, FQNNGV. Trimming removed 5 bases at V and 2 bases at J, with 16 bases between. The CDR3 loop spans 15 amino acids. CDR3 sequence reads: CASSLGGLTPYEQYF. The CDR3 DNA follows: TGTGCCAGCAGCCTAGGGGGACTTACCCCCTACGAGCAGTACTTC.

The DNA of the CDR3 is TGTGCCAGCAGCCCGTTTGTCCAGCCCCAGCATTTT. Protein: CASSPFVQPQHF. This chain links TRBV12-3 or TRBV12-4 with TRBJ1-5; D gene unclear. CDR3 length equals 12 residues. The V end lost 6 bases, the J end lost 7 bases, and 10 bases lay between the germline ends.

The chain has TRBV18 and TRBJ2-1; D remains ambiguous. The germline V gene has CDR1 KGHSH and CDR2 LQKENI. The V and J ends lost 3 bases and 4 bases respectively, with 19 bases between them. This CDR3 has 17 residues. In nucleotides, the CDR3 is TGTGCCAGCTCACCTAGACATACCGACCCTGTTTACAATGAGCAGTTCTTC. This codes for CASSPRHTDPVYNEQFF.

The chain's CDR3 is CASSATSGSWGETQYF. The DNA for the CDR3 is TGCGCCAGCAGCGCGACTAGCGGGTCTTGGGGGGAGACCCAGTACTTC. The genes are TRBV10-2 and TRBJ2-5; TRBD2 matches at 10 bases. The CDR3 totals 16 residues. The V gene end was trimmed by 6 bases and the J gene end by 5 bases; junction bases not matched to a gene: 12. CDR1 and CDR2 (germline): WSHSY, SAAADI.

The CDR3 nucleotides read TGTGCCAGCAGTTACATGGGACAGGGGGCATATGAGCAGTTCTTC. This codes for CASSYMGQGAYEQFF. The rearrangement joins TRBV6-2 or TRBV6-3 to TRBJ2-1; 12 bases line up with TRBD1. With 2 bases clipped from V and 8 bases from J, the junction kept 4 bases outside the gene matches. Germline loops: CDR1 MNHEY, CDR2 SVGEGT. The CDR3 contains 15 residues.

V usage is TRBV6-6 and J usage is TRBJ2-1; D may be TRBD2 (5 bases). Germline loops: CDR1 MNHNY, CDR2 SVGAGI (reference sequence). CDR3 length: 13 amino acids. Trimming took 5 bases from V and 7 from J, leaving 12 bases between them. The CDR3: CASSLRPGNEQFF. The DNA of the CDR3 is TGTGCCAGCAGTCTCCGACCGGGGAATGAGCAGTTCTTC.

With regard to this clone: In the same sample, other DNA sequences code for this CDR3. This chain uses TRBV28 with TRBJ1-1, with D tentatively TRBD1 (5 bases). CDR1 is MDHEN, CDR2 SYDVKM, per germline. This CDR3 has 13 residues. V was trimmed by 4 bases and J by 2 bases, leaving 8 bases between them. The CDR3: CASSSTVNTEAFF. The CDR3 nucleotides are TGTGCCAGCAGTTCGACAGTCAACACTGAAGCTTTCTTT.

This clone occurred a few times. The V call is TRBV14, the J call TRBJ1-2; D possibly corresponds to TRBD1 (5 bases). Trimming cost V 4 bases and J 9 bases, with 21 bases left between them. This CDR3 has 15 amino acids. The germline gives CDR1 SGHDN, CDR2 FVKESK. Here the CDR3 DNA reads TGTGCCAGCAGCCGAGACACTTCACAGACAGTGAGCTACACCTTC. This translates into CASSRDTSQTVSYTF.

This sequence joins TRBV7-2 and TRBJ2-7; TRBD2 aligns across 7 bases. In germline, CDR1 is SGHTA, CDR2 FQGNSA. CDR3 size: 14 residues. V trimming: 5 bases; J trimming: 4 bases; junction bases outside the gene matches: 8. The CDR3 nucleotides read TGTGCCAGCAGCCTGGGGGGGGGTACGTACGAGCAGTACTTC. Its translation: CASSLGGGTYEQYF. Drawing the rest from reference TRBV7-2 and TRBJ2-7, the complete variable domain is GAGVSQSPSNKVTEKGKDVELRCDPISGHTALYWYRQSLGQGLEFLIYFQGNSAPDKSGLPSDRFSAERTGGSVSTLTIQRTQQEDSAVYLCASSLGGGTYEQYFGPGTRLTVT.

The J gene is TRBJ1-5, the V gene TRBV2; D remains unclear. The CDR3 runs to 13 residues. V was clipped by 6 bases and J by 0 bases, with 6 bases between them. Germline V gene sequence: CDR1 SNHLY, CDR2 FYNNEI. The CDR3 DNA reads TGTGCCAGCAGCCTAAATAGCAATCAGCCCCAGCATTTT. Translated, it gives CASSLNSNQPQHF.

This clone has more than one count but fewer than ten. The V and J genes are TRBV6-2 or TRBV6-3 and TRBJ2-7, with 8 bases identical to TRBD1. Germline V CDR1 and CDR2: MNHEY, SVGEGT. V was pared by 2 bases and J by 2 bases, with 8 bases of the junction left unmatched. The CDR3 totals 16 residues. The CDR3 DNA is TGTGCCAGCAGTTACCGCGACAGGGGCTGGGCCTACGAGCAGTACTTC. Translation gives CASSYRDRGWAYEQYF.

DNA of the CDR3: TGTGCCAGCAGCGGGACAGGGGGCACCTACGAGCAGTACTTC. Translating it yields CASSGTGGTYEQYF. The chain employs TRBV2 and TRBJ2-7, with TRBD1 matching 12 bases. V shed 6 bases, J shed 2 bases, and the junction held 2 bases outside the gene matches. CDR3 length: 14 amino acids. Germline V gives CDR1 SNHLY, CDR2 FYNNEI.

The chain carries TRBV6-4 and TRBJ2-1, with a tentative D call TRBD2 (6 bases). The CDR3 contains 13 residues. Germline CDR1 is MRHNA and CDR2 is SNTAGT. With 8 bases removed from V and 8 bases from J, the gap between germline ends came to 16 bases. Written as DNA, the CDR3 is TGTGCCAGCGGCGCGGGAATTGGCCATGAGCAGTTCTTC. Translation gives CASGAGIGHEQFF.

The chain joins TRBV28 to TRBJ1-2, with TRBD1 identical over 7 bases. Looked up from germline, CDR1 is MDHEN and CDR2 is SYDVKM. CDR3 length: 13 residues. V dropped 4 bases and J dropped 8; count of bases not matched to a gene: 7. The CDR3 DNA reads TGTGCCAGCAGTTCACAGGGGATCGAAGGCTACACCTTC. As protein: CASSSQGIEGYTF.